The 6 T cell receptor beta chains below come from one sample, sequenced in a study of control samples from healthy donors and cancer patients (dated by TCRdb to the early 2020s). Library construction relied on the immunoSEQ multiplex PCR assay. TCRdb re-hosts the immuneACCESS table, in-frame sequences only. Its copies lack some clones; in the studies checked, an unresolved V gene accounts for under half of them, and the cause for the rest is not known. Here the sample has approximately 100,000 clones; 88% occur a single time. 13% to 15% of the sample is taken by the ten largest. Sample: blood. These receptors were obtained from a man aged 25-45 years in good health.

This chain links TRBV14 with TRBJ2-2; D tentatively reads TRBD1 or TRBD2 (5 bases each). V gave up 2 bases and J gave up 6 bases, with 10 bases separating them. In germline, CDR1 is SGHDN, CDR2 FVKESK. CDR3 length: 14 residues. DNA of the CDR3: TGTGCCAGCAGCCAATACCGGGGACCCGGGGAGCTGTTTTTT. Residues: CASSQYRGPGELFF.

V is TRBV10-3 and J is TRBJ1-6; 7 bases map to TRBD1. Germline CDR1 is ENHRY and CDR2 is SYGVKD. Trimming at V came to 4 bases and at J to 8 bases, leaving 14 bases not matched to a gene. The CDR3 is made up of 17 amino acids. Written as DNA, the CDR3 is TGTGCCATCAGTGTCACCCGGGACAGCCTGGGGGATTCACCCCTCCACTTT. Amino acid sequence: CAISVTRDSLGDSPLHF.

This chain joins TRBV5-5 and TRBJ2-7; D may correspond to TRBD1 or TRBD2 (5 bases each). Germline CDR1 is SGHKS and CDR2 is YYEKEE (reference sequence). V gave up 4 bases and J gave up 4 bases, with 15 bases separating them. CDR3 length equals 14 residues. For the CDR3, the DNA is TGTGCCAGCAGCCGGGACCCCGTCTTATACGAGCAGTACTTC. Its protein is CASSRDPVLYEQYF.

The chain uses TRBV19 and TRBJ1-5; maybe TRBD1 (5 bases). Germline CDR1 LNHDA, CDR2 SQIVND (reference sequence). Trimming shortened V by 5 bases and J by 5 bases, and 10 bases separated the two germline ends. This CDR3 is 13 amino acids long. CDR3 bases: TGTGCCAGTAGTCAGGGTCACCATCAGCCCCAGCATTTT. It codes for CASSQGHHQPQHF. The variable domain in full, completed from reference TRBV19 and TRBJ1-5, reads DGGITQSPKYLFRKEGQNVTLSCEQNLNHDAMYWYRQDPGQGLRLIYYSQIVNDFQKGDIAEGYSVSREKKESFPLTVTSAQKNPTAFYLCASSQGHHQPQHFGDGTRLSIL.

J is TRBJ2-2 and V is TRBV18; possible D gene TRBD1, 7 bases. The V gene's germline CDR1 is KGHSH and CDR2 LQKENI. This CDR3 spans 17 amino acids. V shed 0 bases and J shed 7 bases, with 18 bases lying between them. CDR3: CASSPPVGQGGNGELFF. The CDR3 DNA reads as TGTGCCAGCTCACCACCTGTCGGCCAGGGGGGAAACGGGGAGCTGTTTTTT.

This clone was seen only once. V and J are TRBV2 and TRBJ1-5; D is unresolved. CDR1 and CDR2 (germline): SNHLY, FYNNEI. Trimming took off 7 bases at V and 1 base at J, with 5 bases between the two ends. CDR3 length: 12 residues. The CDR3 is CASKDSNQPQHF. The DNA for the CDR3 is TGTGCCAGCAAGGACAGCAATCAGCCCCAGCATTTT.